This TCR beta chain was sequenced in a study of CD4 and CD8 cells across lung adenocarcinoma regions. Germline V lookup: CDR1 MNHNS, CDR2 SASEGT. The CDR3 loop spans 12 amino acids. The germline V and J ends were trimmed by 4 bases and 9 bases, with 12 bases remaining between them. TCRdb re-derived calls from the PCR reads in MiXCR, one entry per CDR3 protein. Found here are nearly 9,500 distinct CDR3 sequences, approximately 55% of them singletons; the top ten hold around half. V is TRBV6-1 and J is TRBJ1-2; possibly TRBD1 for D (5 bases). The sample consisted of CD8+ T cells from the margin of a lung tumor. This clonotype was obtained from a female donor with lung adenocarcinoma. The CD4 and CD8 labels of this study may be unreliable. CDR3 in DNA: TGTGCCAGCAGTGGGGGCCCCCCCCGCTACACCTTC. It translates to CASSGGPPRYTF.